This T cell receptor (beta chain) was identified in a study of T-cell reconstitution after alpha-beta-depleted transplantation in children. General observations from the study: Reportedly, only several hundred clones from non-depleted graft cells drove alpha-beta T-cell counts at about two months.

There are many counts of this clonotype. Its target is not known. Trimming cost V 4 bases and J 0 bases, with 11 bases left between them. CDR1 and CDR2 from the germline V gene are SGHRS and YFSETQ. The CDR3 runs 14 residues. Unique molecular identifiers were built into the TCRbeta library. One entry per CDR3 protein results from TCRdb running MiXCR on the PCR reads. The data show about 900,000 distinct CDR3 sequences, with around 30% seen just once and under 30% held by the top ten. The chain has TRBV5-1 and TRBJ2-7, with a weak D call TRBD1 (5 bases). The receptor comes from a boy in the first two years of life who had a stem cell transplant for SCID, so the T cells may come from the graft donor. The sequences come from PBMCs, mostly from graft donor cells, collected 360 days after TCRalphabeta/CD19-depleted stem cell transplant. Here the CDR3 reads CASSVGQISYEQYF. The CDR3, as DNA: TGCGCCAGCAGCGTCGGACAAATCTCCTACGAGCAGTACTTC.